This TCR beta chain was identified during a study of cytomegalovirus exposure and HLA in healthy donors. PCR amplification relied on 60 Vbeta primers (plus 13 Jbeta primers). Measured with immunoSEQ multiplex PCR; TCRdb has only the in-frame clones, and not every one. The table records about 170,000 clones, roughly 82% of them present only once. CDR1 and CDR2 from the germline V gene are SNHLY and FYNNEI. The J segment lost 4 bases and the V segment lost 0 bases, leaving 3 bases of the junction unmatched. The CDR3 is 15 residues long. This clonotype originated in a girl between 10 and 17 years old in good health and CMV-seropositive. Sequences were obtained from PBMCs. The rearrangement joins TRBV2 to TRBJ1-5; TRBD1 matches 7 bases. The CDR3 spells CASSEAIRGNQPQHF. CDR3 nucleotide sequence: TGTGCCAGCAGTGAAGCAATCAGGGGGAATCAGCCCCAGCATTTT.